Listed below are T cell receptor beta chains from one sample, sequenced in a study of T cell responses to AZD1222 COVID-19 vaccine. TCRdb's table, derived via immunoSEQ multiplex PCR, lists solely in-frame clones and lacks some. Found here are approximately 65,000 clones, over 60% of them singletons; the top ten hold around 10%. Sequenced here: peripheral blood, sampled on day 0 of AZD1222 vaccination. The receptors come from an adult in good health. CDR3s include the opening cysteine and the closing phenylalanine or tryptophan. A D gene is named only where the DNA matches it firmly. Expanded clones are given a class, and other clones once, few, many or no size at all.

cdr3_aa cdr3_nt v_call clone_size j_call d_call
CASRIGNQPQHF TGTGCCAGTAGGATAGGCAATCAGCCCCAGCATTTT TRBV19 NA TRBJ1-5 NA
CASRRQDYTEAFF TGTGCCAGCAGGAGACAGGACTACACTGAAGCTTTCTTT TRBV12-3/TRBV12-4 once TRBJ1-1 NA
CASSSIGGYTF TGTGCCAGCAGCTCCATCGGTGGCTACACCTTC TRBV3-1/TRBV3-2 once TRBJ1-2 NA
CASSQALGAGRQPQHF TGTGCCAGCAGCCAAGCCCTGGGGGCGGGGAGGCAGCCCCAGCATTTT TRBV3-1/TRBV3-2 NA TRBJ1-5 NA
CASSPDRGGTGELFF TGTGCCAGCAGTCCGGACAGGGGGGGCACCGGGGAGCTGTTTTTT TRBV2 NA TRBJ2-2 TRBD1
CASSVGDVARGYGYTF TGTGCCAGCAGCGTAGGCGACGTGGCAAGGGGCTATGGCTACACCTTC TRBV9 NA TRBJ1-2 NA
CSASRTDEQFF TGCAGTGCTAGTCGTACCGACGAGCAGTTCTTC TRBV20-1 NA TRBJ2-1 NA
CASNKEEGMGNIQYF TGTGCCAGCAACAAAGAAGAAGGGATGGGAAACATTCAGTACTTC TRBV7-9 many TRBJ2-4 NA
CASSWQANSPLHF TGCGCCAGCAGTTGGCAGGCTAATTCACCCCTCCACTTT TRBV5-1 NA TRBJ1-6 NA
CASSLGQQGNEQFF TGCGCCAGCAGCTTGGGGCAACAGGGGAATGAGCAGTTCTTC TRBV5-1 NA TRBJ2-1 TRBD1
CASSTPDRGEVEKLFF TGTGCCAGTAGTACCCCGGACAGGGGTGAGGTGGAAAAACTGTTTTTT TRBV19 NA TRBJ1-4 TRBD1
CATPWGLQETQYF TGCGCCACCCCCTGGGGGTTGCAAGAGACCCAGTACTTC TRBV10-1 NA TRBJ2-5 NA
CASSLGGGSNQPQHF TGTGCCAGCAGCTTAGGTGGGGGTAGCAATCAGCCCCAGCATTTT TRBV7-8 few TRBJ1-5 NA
CASSLASEDGGYTF TGCGCCAGCAGCTTGGCCTCGGAGGATGGTGGCTACACCTTC TRBV5-1 NA TRBJ1-2 NA
CASSRGTGEADTQYF TGCGCCAGCAGCCGCGGGACAGGGGAGGCAGATACGCAGTATTTT TRBV4-3 NA TRBJ2-3 TRBD1
CASSHPRKLADRTDTQYF TGTGCCAGCAGCCACCCTCGGAAACTAGCGGACCGCACAGATACGCAGTATTTT TRBV7-6 NA TRBJ2-3 TRBD2
CASSERSGGNQPQHF TGTGCCAGCAGTGAACGTAGCGGGGGAAATCAGCCCCAGCATTTT TRBV2 NA TRBJ1-5 NA
CASSHDLAGGVNEQFF TGTGCCAGCAGCCATGATTTAGCGGGGGGAGTCAATGAGCAGTTCTTC TRBV3-1/TRBV3-2 NA TRBJ2-1 TRBD2
CASSKTGRADTDTQYF TGTGCCAGCTCAAAAACAGGGAGGGCTGACACAGATACGCAGTATTTT TRBV18 once TRBJ2-3 NA
CAPRTGGNSGELFF TGCGCCCCTAGGACAGGGGGAAACTCCGGGGAGCTGTTTTTT TRBV4-3 NA TRBJ2-2 TRBD1
CASSLTDRLAYEQYF TGTGCCAGCAGCTTAACCGACAGGTTAGCCTACGAGCAGTACTTC TRBV7-2 NA TRBJ2-7 NA
CATGQGRSYEQYF TGTGCCACTGGACAGGGGAGATCCTACGAGCAGTACTTC TRBV2 once TRBJ2-7 TRBD1
CASSPDSNEKLFF TGTGCCAGCAGTCCAGACTCTAATGAAAAACTGTTTTTT TRBV27 NA TRBJ1-4 NA
CASSLMGRHTEAFF TGTGCCAGCAGCTTGATGGGGAGGCACACTGAAGCTTTCTTT TRBV7-9 NA TRBJ1-1 NA
CASSQERLETQYF TGTGCCAGCAGCCAAGAGAGGCTCGAGACCCAGTACTTC TRBV4-2 few TRBJ2-5 NA
CASSSTSGGDTQYF TGCGCCAGCAGCTCGACTAGCGGGGGAGATACGCAGTATTTT TRBV5-1 once TRBJ2-3 TRBD2
CASSDSLAGGHNEQFF TGTGCCAGCAGTGACTCACTAGCGGGGGGACACAATGAGCAGTTCTTC TRBV6-4 NA TRBJ2-1 TRBD2
CASSRRTATNTGELFF TGTGCTAGCAGCCGAAGGACAGCCACGAACACCGGGGAGCTGTTTTTT TRBV5-4 NA TRBJ2-2 NA
CASNWGNTGELFF TGTGCCAGTAATTGGGGGAACACCGGGGAGCTGTTTTTT TRBV19 few TRBJ2-2 NA
CATSDRTGIGNTGELFF TGTGCCACCAGTGATCGAACAGGGATTGGGAACACCGGGGAGCTGTTTTTT TRBV24-1 NA TRBJ2-2 NA
CASSQDFLRIGGYTF TGTGCCAGCAGCCAAGATTTTCTGAGGATCGGCGGCTACACCTTC TRBV4-2 once TRBJ1-2 NA
CSVEGPGQGNTEAFF TGCAGCGTTGAGGGCCCCGGACAGGGCAACACTGAAGCTTTCTTT TRBV29-1 NA TRBJ1-1 TRBD1
CASSYSGYYGYTF TGTGCCAGCAGCTATTCGGGGTACTATGGCTACACCTTC TRBV28 NA TRBJ1-2 NA
CASSLGRGRELFF TGTGCCAGCAGCTTAGGCCGGGGCAGGGAGCTGTTTTTT TRBV11-3 NA TRBJ2-2 NA
CASSPIAPRNYGYTF TGTGCCAGCAGTCCAATTGCCCCAAGGAACTATGGCTACACCTTC TRBV2 NA TRBJ1-2 NA
CASSRDRNQPQHF TGTGCCAGTAGTCGGGACCGCAATCAGCCCCAGCATTTT TRBV19 NA TRBJ1-5 NA
CATETDRGTEAFF TGTGCCACCGAGACGGACAGGGGCACTGAAGCTTTCTTT TRBV6-5 NA TRBJ1-1 TRBD1
CATSDLGADTQYF TGTGCCACCAGTGATTTAGGGGCAGATACGCAGTATTTT TRBV24-1 NA TRBJ2-3 NA
CASSLAGVDEKLFF TGTGCCAGCAGCTTGGCAGGGGTGGATGAAAAACTGTTTTTT TRBV5-4 NA TRBJ1-4 NA
CASSLSSYGYTF TGTGCCAGCAGCTTGTCCAGCTATGGCTACACCTTC TRBV5-8 NA TRBJ1-2 NA
CASSVDSGEYNEQFF TGTGCCAGCAGCGTAGATAGCGGGGAGTACAATGAGCAGTTCTTC TRBV9 NA TRBJ2-1 TRBD2
CASSFSGENTEAFF TGTGCCAGCAGCTTCTCAGGGGAGAACACTGAAGCTTTCTTT TRBV7-2 NA TRBJ1-1 NA
CASSVDAAQETQYF TGTGCCAGCAGTGTGGACGCGGCCCAAGAGACCCAGTACTTC TRBV2 NA TRBJ2-5 NA
CASSFGTGTISTEAFF TGTGCCAGCAGCTTCGGGACAGGGACCATTAGCACTGAAGCTTTCTTT TRBV5-8 NA TRBJ1-1 TRBD1
CAWSVNNSPLHF TGTGCCTGGAGTGTTAATAATTCACCCCTCCACTTT TRBV30 NA TRBJ1-6 NA
CASSEVGAGNTIYF TGTGCCAGCAGTGAAGTAGGGGCTGGAAACACCATATATTTT TRBV6-1 NA TRBJ1-3 NA